This is a list of T cell receptor beta chains from one sample in a study of T cell clones after liver transplantation. TCRdb's copy holds only in-frame clones and misses some; the assay was immunoSEQ multiplex PCR. This sample has 45,000 to 60,000 clones; less than 85% occur once, and the top ten carry over 6.5%. The specimen comprised CD4+ T cells from blood, sampled before liver transplant. The receptors here all came from a human donor who received a liver transplant. Each CDR3 is given with its conserved first and last residue. The order of the fields is D gene, V gene, J gene, clone size, CDR3 protein, CDR3 DNA. A D gene is named only where the DNA matches it firmly. Size is omitted from some rows. Given values are once, few, many or a class for expanded clones.

D gene: .; V gene: TRBV5-1; J gene: TRBJ2-5; clone size: few; CDR3 protein: CASSYYGQQETQYF; CDR3 DNA: TGCGCCAGCAGCTACTACGGACAGCAAGAGACCCAGTACTTC
D gene: .; V gene: TRBV7-3; J gene: TRBJ2-2; clone size: .; CDR3 protein: CASSSTGLHTGELFF; CDR3 DNA: TGTGCCAGCAGCTCAACCGGGCTTCACACCGGGGAGCTGTTTTTT
D gene: .; V gene: TRBV7-2; J gene: TRBJ2-3; clone size: .; CDR3 protein: CASSFASGRTSTDTQYF; CDR3 DNA: TGTGCCAGCAGCTTCGCCTCGGGCCGCACCTCCACAGATACGCAGTATTTT
D gene: TRBD1; V gene: TRBV9; J gene: TRBJ2-3; clone size: few; CDR3 protein: CASSLTTGSVADTQYF; CDR3 DNA: TGTGCCAGCAGCTTAACGACAGGGAGCGTGGCAGATACGCAGTATTTT
D gene: .; V gene: TRBV7-3; J gene: TRBJ1-1; clone size: .; CDR3 protein: CASSLAMNTEAFF; CDR3 DNA: TGTGCCAGCAGCTTAGCCATGAACACTGAAGCTTTCTTT
D gene: .; V gene: TRBV11-1; J gene: TRBJ2-2; clone size: .; CDR3 protein: CASSSSQTPDQGELFF; CDR3 DNA: TGTGCCAGCAGCTCCTCACAGACACCGGACCAGGGGGAGCTGTTTTTT
D gene: TRBD1; V gene: TRBV7-2; J gene: TRBJ2-1; clone size: .; CDR3 protein: CASSLARTGGIGEQFF; CDR3 DNA: TGTGCCAGCAGCTTAGCTAGGACAGGGGGCATAGGTGAGCAGTTCTTC
D gene: .; V gene: TRBV7-9; J gene: TRBJ2-5; clone size: .; CDR3 protein: CASSSGTLGETQYF; CDR3 DNA: TGTGCCAGCAGCTCGGGAACCCTCGGGGAGACCCAGTACTTC
D gene: .; V gene: TRBV7-9; J gene: TRBJ2-5; clone size: .; CDR3 protein: CASSLGLGQETQYF; CDR3 DNA: TGTGCCAGCAGCTTAGGCCTGGGCCAAGAGACCCAGTACTTC
D gene: .; V gene: TRBV6-6; J gene: TRBJ1-1; clone size: .; CDR3 protein: CASSFLQPRTEAFF; CDR3 DNA: TGTGCCAGCAGTTTTTTACAGCCGAGGACTGAAGCTTTCTTT
D gene: TRBD2; V gene: TRBV11-2; J gene: TRBJ2-3; clone size: .; CDR3 protein: CASSLLVSSGGADTQYF; CDR3 DNA: TGTGCCAGCAGCCTCCTGGTTTCTAGCGGGGGGGCAGATACGCAGTATTTT
D gene: .; V gene: TRBV19; J gene: TRBJ1-4; clone size: .; CDR3 protein: CASSPRDGRPKLFF; CDR3 DNA: TGTGCCAGTAGTCCGAGAGATGGGCGCCCAAAACTGTTTTTT
D gene: TRBD2; V gene: TRBV7-9; J gene: TRBJ2-2; clone size: .; CDR3 protein: CASRPTSGRSTGELFF; CDR3 DNA: TGTGCCAGCAGACCAACTAGCGGGAGAAGTACCGGGGAGCTGTTTTTT
D gene: .; V gene: TRBV9; J gene: TRBJ1-4; clone size: .; CDR3 protein: CASSVGGSTNEKLFF; CDR3 DNA: TGTGCCAGCAGCGTAGGGGGCAGCACTAATGAAAAACTGTTTTTT
D gene: TRBD2; V gene: TRBV25-1; J gene: TRBJ2-2; clone size: once; CDR3 protein: CATRTSTTGELFF; CDR3 DNA: TGTGCCACCCGGACTAGCACCACCGGGGAGCTGTTTTTT